Listed below are T cell receptor beta chains from one sample, sequenced in a study of blood T cell repertoires in COVID-19. Method: immunoSEQ multiplex PCR; TCRdb's copy keeps in-frame clones and lacks some. The top ten hold 3% to 4.5% of the sample, which has 150,000 to 190,000 clones, approximately 80% seen once. The sequenced sample was peripheral blood. These receptors were collected from a woman older than 75 with acute or convalescent COVID-19. The CDR3 runs from the conserved cysteine through the conserved F or W. D genes are given only for firm matches. Where a row states a size, it is once, few, many or the class of an expanded clone; other rows omit it.

D: .; size: few; J: TRBJ1-1; V: TRBV29-1; CDR3: CSVVGGLGTEAFF; DNA: TGCAGCGTTGTGGGGGGGCTGGGGACTGAAGCTTTCTTT
D: .; size: few; J: TRBJ1-6; V: TRBV4-3; CDR3: CASSQDITASYNSPLHF; DNA: TGCGCCAGCAGCCAAGATATAACAGCCTCCTATAATTCACCCCTCCACTTT
D: .; size: many; J: TRBJ1-1; V: TRBV29-1; CDR3: CSVVRQMNTEAFF; DNA: TGCAGCGTTGTGCGACAAATGAACACTGAAGCTTTCTTT
D: TRBD1; size: .; J: TRBJ2-7; V: TRBV5-1; CDR3: CASSLNSGQGYEQYF; DNA: TGCGCCAGCAGCTTGAATTCCGGACAGGGGTACGAGCAGTACTTC
D: TRBD1; size: .; J: TRBJ1-2; V: TRBV6-6; CDR3: CASSRLKGQGDYGYTF; DNA: TGTGCCAGCAGTCGTTTAAAGGGACAGGGTGACTATGGCTACACCTTC
D: TRBD1; size: .; J: TRBJ1-5; V: TRBV4-1; CDR3: CASSTPDRSGQPQHF; DNA: TGCGCCAGCAGCACACCGGACAGGTCGGGACAGCCCCAGCATTTT
D: TRBD1; size: .; J: TRBJ2-1; V: TRBV7-2; CDR3: CASSFEDRSNEQFF; DNA: TGTGCCAGCAGCTTCGAGGACAGGAGCAATGAGCAGTTCTTC
D: .; size: .; J: TRBJ2-7; V: TRBV3-1/TRBV3-2; CDR3: CASSQVGNSYEQYF; DNA: TGTGCCAGCAGCCAAGTTGGCAACTCCTACGAGCAGTACTTC
D: .; size: few; J: TRBJ1-1; V: TRBV12-3/TRBV12-4; CDR3: CASSEQVNTEAFF; DNA: TGTGCCAGCAGTGAACAGGTGAACACTGAAGCTTTCTTT
D: .; size: .; J: TRBJ2-1; V: TRBV2; CDR3: CASSRTDSNEQFF; DNA: TGTGCCAGCAGTAGAACGGACAGCAATGAGCAGTTCTTC
D: .; size: once; J: TRBJ2-1; V: TRBV6-5; CDR3: CASSYSGSGYNEQFF; DNA: TGTGCCAGCAGTTACTCTGGGAGTGGGTACAATGAGCAGTTCTTC
D: TRBD2; size: .; J: TRBJ2-1; V: TRBV7-3; CDR3: CASSRRLSGGDEQFF; DNA: TGTGCCAGCAGCCGGCGCCTTAGCGGGGGTGATGAGCAGTTCTTC
D: .; size: .; J: TRBJ1-2; V: TRBV5-6; CDR3: CASSLVGRGYTF; DNA: TGTGCCAGCAGCTTGGTCGGGCGAGGGTACACCTTC
D: TRBD2; size: .; J: TRBJ2-3; V: TRBV7-2; CDR3: CASSLAPPGGVAGAQGTQYF; DNA: TGTGCCAGCAGCTTAGCGCCCCCCGGAGGTGTAGCGGGGGCCCAGGGTACGCAGTATTTT
D: TRBD1; size: .; J: TRBJ2-7; V: TRBV30; CDR3: CAWSGSRGSSYEQYF; DNA: TGTGCCTGGAGTGGAAGCAGGGGGAGCTCCTACGAGCAGTACTTC
D: .; size: few; J: TRBJ2-4; V: TRBV2; CDR3: CASSELGAGAKNIQYF; DNA: TGTGCCAGCAGTGAATTGGGGGCAGGGGCCAAAAACATTCAGTACTTC
D: .; size: .; J: TRBJ1-5; V: TRBV28; CDR3: CASIARTGYQPQHF; DNA: TGTGCCAGCATTGCCCGAACCGGGTATCAGCCCCAGCATTTT
D: TRBD1; size: .; J: TRBJ1-2; V: TRBV25-1; CDR3: CASSGQGTYGYTF; DNA: TGTGCCAGCAGCGGACAGGGAACCTATGGCTACACCTTC
D: TRBD1; size: .; J: TRBJ2-7; V: TRBV2; CDR3: CASSDPDRGQKYF; DNA: TGTGCCAGCAGTGACCCTGACAGGGGGCAAAAGTACTTC
D: TRBD2; size: few; J: TRBJ2-1; V: TRBV5-5; CDR3: CASSSGTSGDALGNEQFF; DNA: TGTGCCAGCAGCTCGGGGACTAGCGGGGACGCATTGGGTAATGAGCAGTTCTTC
D: .; size: .; J: TRBJ1-2; V: TRBV19; CDR3: CASGDRGGPNYGYTF; DNA: TGTGCCAGCGGTGACCGCGGAGGGCCAAACTATGGCTACACCTTC
D: TRBD2; size: .; J: TRBJ2-5; V: TRBV4-2; CDR3: CASSLQSAGAPETQYF; DNA: TGTGCCAGCAGCCTACAATCAGCGGGGGCCCCCGAGACCCAGTACTTC
D: .; size: once; J: TRBJ2-7; V: TRBV7-2; CDR3: CASSSAPGETYEQYF; DNA: TGTGCCAGCAGTTCCGCGCCAGGGGAAACCTACGAGCAGTACTTC
D: .; size: .; J: TRBJ1-5; V: TRBV5-6; CDR3: CASSPGWQGYNQPQHF; DNA: TGTGCCAGCAGCCCCGGGTGGCAGGGATACAATCAGCCCCAGCATTTT
D: TRBD2; size: .; J: TRBJ2-1; V: TRBV6-5; CDR3: CASRRLAGGPNEQFF; DNA: TGTGCCAGCAGACGACTAGCGGGAGGGCCGAATGAGCAGTTCTTC
D: .; size: .; J: TRBJ2-7; V: TRBV11-2; CDR3: CASSFSLTYEQYF; DNA: TGTGCCAGCAGCTTCTCCCTAACCTACGAGCAGTACTTC
D: TRBD1; size: many; J: TRBJ1-2; V: TRBV19; CDR3: CASSMRGHYGYTF; DNA: TGTGCCAGTAGCATGAGGGGGCACTATGGCTACACCTTC
D: .; size: few; J: TRBJ2-3; V: TRBV5-1; CDR3: CASNQLSAADTQYF; DNA: TGCGCCAGCAACCAACTTAGCGCCGCAGATACGCAGTATTTT
D: TRBD1; size: many; J: TRBJ2-3; V: TRBV7-2; CDR3: CASSSRQGGVDTQYF; DNA: TGTGCCAGCAGCTCCAGACAGGGGGGGGTAGATACGCAGTATTTT
D: TRBD2; size: .; J: TRBJ2-2; V: TRBV7-3; CDR3: CASSLSLAGDFPGELFF; DNA: TGTGCCAGCAGCTTAAGCCTAGCGGGAGATTTTCCCGGGGAGCTGTTTTTT
D: .; size: .; J: TRBJ2-2; V: TRBV30; CDR3: CAWSVEARELFF; DNA: TGTGCCTGGAGTGTGGAGGCCCGGGAGCTGTTTTTT
D: TRBD1; size: .; J: TRBJ2-5; V: TRBV10-3; CDR3: CAISDRGQGQETQYF; DNA: TGTGCCATCAGTGACCGGGGACAGGGCCAAGAGACCCAGTACTTC
D: .; size: .; J: TRBJ1-1; V: TRBV7-6; CDR3: CASSPLGGAGTEAFF; DNA: TGTGCCAGCAGCCCCCTTGGGGGCGCGGGCACTGAAGCTTTCTTT
D: TRBD2; size: .; J: TRBJ2-3; V: TRBV15; CDR3: CATSRYSGRSTDTQYF; DNA: TGTGCCACCAGCAGGTACAGCGGGAGGAGCACAGATACGCAGTATTTT
D: .; size: .; J: TRBJ1-1; V: TRBV6-5; CDR3: CASSLSENTEAFF; DNA: TGTGCCAGCAGTCTCTCAGAAAACACTGAAGCTTTCTTT
D: TRBD2; size: .; J: TRBJ2-7; V: TRBV7-2; CDR3: CASSPSPSGGTYEQYF; DNA: TGTGCCAGCAGCCCCAGCCCTAGCGGGGGGACCTACGAGCAGTACTTC
D: TRBD2; size: .; J: TRBJ2-3; V: TRBV6-1; CDR3: CASSEPGSGRFGDTQYF; DNA: TGTGCCAGCAGTGAACCCGGTAGCGGGAGATTTGGAGATACGCAGTATTTT
D: TRBD1; size: .; J: TRBJ1-2; V: TRBV7-3; CDR3: CASSLGQGMGGGYTF; DNA: TGTGCCAGCAGCCTCGGACAGGGTATGGGAGGTGGCTACACCTTC
D: .; size: .; J: TRBJ2-6; V: TRBV5-1; CDR3: CASSRNTGSSGANVLTF; DNA: TGCGCCAGCAGCCGGAATACAGGGTCTAGTGGGGCCAACGTCCTGACTTTC
D: .; size: few; J: TRBJ1-6; V: TRBV21-1; CDR3: CASRRGGTGLRENSPLHF; DNA: TGTGCCAGCCGGAGAGGCGGGACAGGCCTTAGGGAGAATTCACCCCTCCACTTT
D: .; size: .; J: TRBJ1-6; V: TRBV5-1; CDR3: CASSTESYNSPLHF; DNA: TGCGCCAGCAGCACGGAGAGCTATAATTCACCCCTCCACTTT
D: .; size: .; J: TRBJ2-5; V: TRBV18; CDR3: CASSPPNPVGPSGLETQYF; DNA: TGTGCCAGCTCACCACCGAACCCCGTCGGGCCAAGCGGTTTGGAGACCCAGTACTTC
D: TRBD1; size: few; J: TRBJ1-6; V: TRBV6-5; CDR3: CASSPRDRGSPLHF; DNA: TGTGCCAGCAGTCCCCGGGACAGGGGTTCACCCCTCCACTTT
D: .; size: few; J: TRBJ2-2; V: TRBV9; CDR3: CASSPGSGNTGELFF; DNA: TGTGCCAGCAGCCCTGGGAGCGGTAACACCGGGGAGCTGTTTTTT
D: TRBD1; size: many; J: TRBJ2-2; V: TRBV5-5; CDR3: CASSSTGITGELFF; DNA: TGTGCCAGCAGCTCGACAGGGATCACCGGGGAGCTGTTTTTT
D: .; size: .; J: TRBJ2-5; V: TRBV5-1; CDR3: CASSLGRGDQETQYF; DNA: TGCGCCAGCAGCTTGGGGAGGGGCGATCAAGAGACCCAGTACTTC
D: .; size: .; J: TRBJ1-3; V: TRBV4-1; CDR3: CASSQQDNPGNTIYF; DNA: TGCGCCAGCAGCCAACAAGACAATCCTGGAAACACCATATATTTT